These 8 T cell receptor beta chains originate from one sample sequenced in a study of chemoradiotherapy in HPV16-positive cancers. Sequencing was performed with immunoSEQ multiplex PCR; in TCRdb, only in-frame clones are kept and a portion is missing. The sample shows around 5,400 clones, approximately 90% of them seen only once. Sequencing was performed on blood, taken from a patient who underwent chemoradiotherapy. Receptors were obtained from a human donor with HPV-associated anogenital cancer.

This clone was counted once. V gene TRBV25-1 combines with J gene TRBJ1-6; 7 positions agree with TRBD1. CDR1 is MGHDK and CDR2 is SYGVNS in the germline V gene. The CDR3 covers 15 residues. Germline trimming cut 11 bases from V and 4 bases from J; bases unmatched to any gene: 11. The CDR3 region has the DNA TGTGCCGCCCGAGAGACAGGGAATTATAATTCACCCCTCCACTTT. Translating gives CAARETGNYNSPLHF. The variable domain in full, with the rest retrieved from reference TRBV25-1 and TRBJ1-6, is EADIYQTPRYLVIGTGKKITLECSQTMGHDKMYWYQQDPGMELHLIHYSYGVNSTEKGDLSSESTVSRIRTEHFPLTLESARPSHTSQYLCAARETGNYNSPLHFGNGTRLTVT.

V gene TRBV4-1 combines with J gene TRBJ2-5; 8 positions agree with TRBD1. The CDR3 loop spans 15 amino acids. V dropped 3 bases and J dropped 2; count of bases not matched to a gene: 5. The germline V gene has CDR1 MGHRA and CDR2 YSYEKL. The CDR3 coding sequence is TGCGCCAGCAGCCATTCCAGGGGGCAGCAAGAGACCCAGTACTTC. Translating it yields CASSHSRGQQETQYF.

The chain employs TRBV19 and TRBJ2-7, with D maybe TRBD1 (6 bases). Germline values: CDR1 LNHDA, CDR2 SQIVND (reference sequence). Trimming left V 3 bases short and J 5 bases short, with 14 bases between. The CDR3 consists of 14 residues. Here the CDR3 reads CASSMDRSLNEQYF. The CDR3 bases are TGTGCCAGTAGTATGGACAGATCTTTAAACGAGCAGTACTTC.

The chain combines TRBV5-1 with TRBJ2-6; D may match TRBD1 or TRBD2 (5 bases each). CDR1 SGHRS and CDR2 YFSETQ come from the germline V gene. The CDR3 sequence is 20 residues long. Trimming left V 1 base short and J 0 bases short, with 20 bases between. CDR3 nucleotides: TGCGCCAGCAGCTTGTTCGGGGTGGGGACCCGGAGCTCTGGGGCCAACGTCCTGACTTTC. This sequence encodes CASSLFGVGTRSSGANVLTF.

The chain combines TRBV7-9 with TRBJ1-3; TRBD1 might be the D (5 bases). This CDR3 is built from 15 residues. Trimming took 1 base from V and 0 from J, leaving 7 bases between them. The germline V gene has CDR1 SEHNR and CDR2 FQNEAQ (reference sequence). The CDR3 coding sequence is TGTGCCAGCAGCTTAGAGGGGAACTCTGGAAACACCATATATTTT. Translated: CASSLEGNSGNTIYF.

The V and J genes are TRBV28 and TRBJ1-2; D call uncertain. The CDR3 sequence is 14 residues long. The V end was cut by 1 base, the J end by 8 bases, with 14 bases between. CDR1 is MDHEN, CDR2 SYDVKM, per germline. This CDR3 is CASSLSPELGGYTF. The CDR3 nucleotides are TGTGCCAGCAGTTTATCCCCGGAGCTGGGGGGCTACACCTTC.

This chain connects TRBV10-1 to TRBJ2-3; D call uncertain. This CDR3 comprises 14 residues. The V end was cut by 2 bases, the J end by 2 bases, with 8 bases between. Germline CDR1 WNHNN, CDR2 SYGVQD (reference sequence). The CDR3 is CASSEETNTDTQYF. The CDR3 DNA follows: TGCGCCAGCAGTGAGGAGACAAACACAGATACGCAGTATTTT.

The chain couples TRBV7-9 to TRBJ2-2; D remains unclear. V lost 3 bases to trimming and J lost 1 base, with 0 bases between them. The CDR3 sequence is 12 residues long. CDR1 and CDR2 (germline): SEHNR, FQNEAQ (reference sequence). This CDR3 reads CASSLNTGELFF. The CDR3 bases are TGTGCCAGCAGCTTGAACACCGGGGAGCTGTTTTTT.